A selection of T cell receptor beta chains follows, all from one sample in a study of blood T cell repertoires in COVID-19. The assay was immunoSEQ multiplex PCR, and TCRdb's table has in-frame clones only and misses some. The sample yields around 380,000 clones, about 90% seen once. The specimen was PBMCs or T cells enriched from blood (not recorded which). These receptors came from a man aged 25-45 years who had recovered from COVID-19. CDR3s include the opening cysteine and the closing phenylalanine or tryptophan. Fields, in order: CDR3 length, V gene, clone size, D gene, J gene, CDR3 DNA, CDR3 protein. D genes are given only for firm matches. Size values are once, few and many counts, or a class for expanded clones, and some rows have none.

15	TRBV28	few	NA	TRBJ1-6	TGTGCCAGCAGTTTGAGCCGTCAGTCTAGGTCACCCCTCCACTTT	CASSLSRQSRSPLHF
14	TRBV6-5	NA	TRBD2	TRBJ2-7	TGTGCCAGCAGTCCTAGCGGGGGGCCGTCCGAGCAGTACTTC	CASSPSGGPSEQYF
13	TRBV29-1	NA	NA	TRBJ2-4	TGCAGCGTACTGGACAGCTCCGGGAACATTCAGTACTTC	CSVLDSSGNIQYF
17	TRBV13	NA	TRBD2	TRBJ2-3	TGTGCCAGCAGCTTAACCGGGGGGGCCCTCTACACAGATACGCAGTATTTT	CASSLTGGALYTDTQYF
14	TRBV11-2	NA	NA	TRBJ2-2	TGTGCCAGCAGCTTAGCAGGGTTTAACGGGGAGCTGTTTTTT	CASSLAGFNGELFF
15	TRBV12-5	NA	NA	TRBJ1-2	TGTGCTAGTGGTTCGTCCACGACAACTAACTATGGCTACACCTTC	CASGSSTTTNYGYTF
14	TRBV5-1	NA	NA	TRBJ2-1	TGCGCCAGCAGCTTGAACGGACACTACAATGAGCAGTTCTTC	CASSLNGHYNEQFF
18	TRBV6-8	NA	TRBD1	TRBJ1-4	TGTGCCAGCTACCCGGGACAGGGGGCTTGTTCGGCTAATGAAAAACTGTTTTTT	CASYPGQGACSANEKLFF
13	TRBV14	NA	NA	TRBJ1-2	TGTGCCAGCAGCCAAGTTGGGGAGACGGGCTACACCTTC	CASSQVGETGYTF
13	TRBV3-1/TRBV3-2	NA	NA	TRBJ1-1	TGTGCCAGCAGCCAAAACAGGGACACTGAAGCTTTCTTT	CASSQNRDTEAFF